Listed below are T cell receptor beta chains from one sample, sequenced in a study of early T cells in non-severe SARS-CoV-2 infection. TCRdb re-derived calls from the 5' RACE reads in MiXCR, one entry per CDR3 protein. The data show 65,000 to 85,000 distinct CDR3 sequences, with 9% to 10% seen just once and less than 20% held by the top ten. Source: whole blood, taken at baseline. The receptors here all came from an adult who was a healthcare worker with PCR-confirmed SARS-CoV-2 infection or an uninfected control (not recorded which). Both conserved end residues are part of each CDR3. D genes are given only for firm matches. Size is stated for part of the rows, as once, few or many counts, or as a class when the clone is expanded.

size	D	V	J	DNA	CDR3
many	TRBD2	TRBV28	TRBJ2-1	TGTGCCAGCAGTTCCACTAGCGGGAGATACAATGAGCAGTTCTTC	CASSSTSGRYNEQFF
-	-	TRBV7-6	TRBJ1-2	TGTGCCAGCAGCTTAGGACAAGGGGGTTCCTATGGCTACACCTTC	CASSLGQGGSYGYTF
few	-	TRBV9	TRBJ2-7	TGTGCCAGCAGCCCCAGACAGGCCTCCTACGAGCAGTACTTC	CASSPRQASYEQYF
medium-sized	-	TRBV20-1	TRBJ2-5	TGCAGTGCTAGAGAGGTCGGGTATGAGACCCAGTACTTC	CSAREVGYETQYF
few	-	TRBV12-3/TRBV12-4	TRBJ2-7	TGTGCCAGCAGCTCCTTAGGTGACGAGCAGTACTTC	CASSSLGDEQYF
-	-	TRBV18	TRBJ2-5	TGTGCCAGCTCACCACCGTCGGCGTACCAAGAGACCCAGTACTTC	CASSPPSAYQETQYF
many	-	TRBV29-1	TRBJ2-2	TGCAGCGTTCAACAGGGAAACGGGGAGCTGTTTTTT	CSVQQGNGELFF
-	TRBD2	TRBV7-8	TRBJ2-7	TGTGCCAGCACTCAGGGACTAGTGATCCACGAGCAGTACTTC	CASTQGLVIHEQYF
-	-	TRBV29-1	TRBJ2-2	TGCAGCATCGGACGGTCGAACACCGGGGAGCTGTTTTTT	CSIGRSNTGELFF
many	TRBD2	TRBV27	TRBJ2-1	TGTGCCAGCACCCGACTAGCGGGAGCCAATGAGCAGTTCTTC	CASTRLAGANEQFF
many	-	TRBV28	TRBJ1-5	TGTGCCAGCAGAGGGGACCATCAGCCCCAGCATTTT	CASRGDHQPQHF
many	-	TRBV7-6	TRBJ1-4	TGTGCCAGCAGCTTAGGGCAGGTCGGAAAACTGTTTTTT	CASSLGQVGKLFF
-	-	TRBV29-1	TRBJ2-7	TGCAGCGTTGCCAGTCGGGCGGGACCCGTGGACGAGCAGTACTTC	CSVASRAGPVDEQYF
few	-	TRBV7-2	TRBJ2-5	TGTGCCAGCAGCTTAGTGGGGGGCAAGTACTTC	CASSLVGGKYF
-	-	TRBV29-1	TRBJ2-1	TGCAGCGTTGTAGCGTACTACAATGAGCAGTTCTTC	CSVVAYYNEQFF
-	-	TRBV12-5	TRBJ2-5	TGTGCTAGTGGTTTGGTTCTCGGGACCCAGTACTTC	CASGLVLGTQYF
many	TRBD1	TRBV29-1	TRBJ2-7	TGCAGCGTGATGGGACAGAGCTACGAGCAGTACTTC	CSVMGQSYEQYF
many	TRBD1	TRBV19	TRBJ2-2	TGTGCCAGTTCCCAGGACAGGTCGAACACCGGGGAGCTGTTTTTT	CASSQDRSNTGELFF
few	-	TRBV14	TRBJ2-3	TGTGCCAGCAGCCACAGTGTCGTGAGCACAGATACGCAGTATTTT	CASSHSVVSTDTQYF
few	-	TRBV28	TRBJ1-2	TGTGCCAGCAGTTTAGCCCCAGGGGAGAGTTATGGCTACACCTTC	CASSLAPGESYGYTF
many	-	TRBV6-2/TRBV6-3	TRBJ1-1	TGTGCCAGCAGTCCAGCACCGGGGACTCCGGACACTGAAGCTTTCTTT	CASSPAPGTPDTEAFF
few	-	TRBV7-2	TRBJ2-7	TGTGCCAGCACCGAGCCGACTATTTCCTACGAGCAGTACTTC	CASTEPTISYEQYF
many	-	TRBV20-1	TRBJ1-2	TGCAGTGCTAGAGAGTGGGGGAAAAACTATGGCTACACCTTC	CSAREWGKNYGYTF
-	-	TRBV11-2	TRBJ2-4	TGTGCCAGCAGCTCTACAGCGCTAGCCAAAAACATTCAGTACTTC	CASSSTALAKNIQYF
many	-	TRBV18	TRBJ1-2	TGTGCCAGCTCACCTCTGGGGTCTGATGGCTACACCTTC	CASSPLGSDGYTF
few	-	TRBV15	TRBJ2-1	TGTGCCACCAGCGGGGGACTGAACTCCTACAATGAGCAGTTCTTC	CATSGGLNSYNEQFF